The present entry profiles one TCR beta chain with its context. The data were taken from a study of blood T cell repertoires in COVID-19. On the study more broadly: The origin of the acute and convalescent COVID-19 samples was the United States, Italy and Spain. T cells, B-cell-depleted T cells, or PBMCs supplied cDNA or gDNA.

The CDR3 is 14 residues long. The ends lost 5 bases at V and 5 bases at J; junction bases unmatched: 2. Germline values: CDR1 SGHTA, CDR2 FQGTGA. The data were produced by immunoSEQ multiplex PCR, yet TCRdb's version contains in-frame clones alone and is incomplete. The table records tens of thousands of clones, approximately 86% of them present only once. The TCR originated in a man aged 50 to 60 with acute or convalescent COVID-19. This chain uses TRBV7-3 with TRBJ2-1; TRBD2 matches 11 bases. The specimen was peripheral blood. The CDR3 protein is CASSQLAGDNEQFF. CDR3 nucleotide sequence: TGTGCCAGCAGCCAACTAGCGGGGGACAATGAGCAGTTCTTC.